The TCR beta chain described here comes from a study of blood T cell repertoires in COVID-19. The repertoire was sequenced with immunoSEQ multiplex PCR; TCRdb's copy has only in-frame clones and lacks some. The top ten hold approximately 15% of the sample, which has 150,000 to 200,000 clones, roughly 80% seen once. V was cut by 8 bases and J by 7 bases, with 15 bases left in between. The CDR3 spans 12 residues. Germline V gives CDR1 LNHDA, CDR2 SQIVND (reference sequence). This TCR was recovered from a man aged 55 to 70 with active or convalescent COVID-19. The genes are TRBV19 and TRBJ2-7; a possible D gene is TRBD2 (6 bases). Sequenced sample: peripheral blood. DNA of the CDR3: TGTGCCAGTCGATCTTCCCGGGGGGAGCAGTACTTC. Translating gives CASRSSRGEQYF.